What follows describes a single TCR beta chain. Its matching antigen is unknown. Primers: 60 Vbeta forward and 13 Jbeta reverse. Method: immunoSEQ multiplex PCR; TCRdb's copy keeps in-frame clones and lacks some. Of over 15,000 clones listed, around 80% were seen once; the top ten hold 20% to 25%. V trimming: 7 bases; J trimming: 2 bases; junction bases outside the gene matches: 2. There are 13 residues in the CDR3. Per the germline V gene, CDR1 is WSHSY and CDR2 is SAAADI. This entry belongs to a study of cytomegalovirus exposure and HLA in healthy donors. Broader study findings: Later analysis demonstrated an association between a missense DCLRE1C variant and TCR beta V- and J-gene trimming.

The V call is TRBV10-2, the J call TRBJ1-2; TRBD1 matches 9 bases. This TCR was sampled from a human donor in good health. Sequencing input: PBMCs. The CDR3 coding sequence is TGCGCCAGCATTGACAGGGGGAACTATGGCTACACCTTC. Protein sequence: CASIDRGNYGYTF.